The present T cell receptor (beta chain) was sequenced within a study of siplizumab effects on memory and regulatory T cells. V lost 7 bases to trimming and J lost 4 bases, with 12 bases between them. Germline V gene sequence: CDR1 SQVTM, CDR2 ANQGSEA. This CDR3 is 12 amino acids long. Here immunoSEQ multiplex PCR was the method, and the copy in TCRdb shows in-frame clones only, minus some. The table lists roughly 120,000 clones, roughly 94% of them singletons. The sample was non-Treg CD4+ T cells sorted from blood. The TCR sequence derives from a human donor in good health. This sequence joins TRBV29-1 and TRBJ2-3, with D hard to call. The CDR3 DNA follows: TGCAGCGCGACCCTATCATCAGATACGCAGTATTTT. Amino acids: CSATLSSDTQYF.